The text below deals with one T cell receptor beta chain. In the authors' workflow: Amplification with reference gene primers provided the estimates of nucleated cell counts. Assay: immunoSEQ multiplex PCR; the TCRdb copy retains only in-frame clones and omits some. V and J calls and clone size are as listed in that table; D and trimming were resolved from the DNA. Of about 95,000 clones in the sample, about 89% are singletons; the top ten hold about 3.2%. This sample is part of a study of blood T cell repertoires in COVID-19. Sequencing used peripheral blood. The sequence came from a woman aged 70-85 years with acute or convalescent COVID-19.

Here the CDR3 DNA reads TGTGCCATCAGGAACCGGGACAGGGCTTCACCCCTCCACTTT. It is translated as CAIRNRDRASPLHF. This chain joins TRBV10-3 and TRBJ1-6; 9 bases are a match to TRBD1. This CDR3 comprises 14 residues. From germline, CDR1 is ENHRY and CDR2 SYGVKD. Losses at the gene ends were 6 bases for V and 9 bases for J; bases not matched to a gene: 6.